The source of this T cell receptor (beta chain) is a study of identical twins. In germline, CDR1 is SQVTM, CDR2 ANQGSEA. The CDR3 contains 12 residues. The ends were cut back, 3 bases at V and 2 bases at J, with 6 bases in the middle. MiXCR, applied by TCRdb to the 5' RACE reads, yields one record per CDR3 protein. The sample consists of approximately 700,000 distinct CDR3 sequences, roughly 6% of them appearing once. The receptor was derived from a man aged 18-30 years in good health. The material sequenced was naive T cells sorted from blood. V usage is TRBV29-1 and J usage is TRBJ2-3; D call uncertain. CDR3 residues: CSVEDLTDTQYF. Here the CDR3 DNA reads TGCAGCGTTGAGGATCTCACAGATACGCAGTATTTT.